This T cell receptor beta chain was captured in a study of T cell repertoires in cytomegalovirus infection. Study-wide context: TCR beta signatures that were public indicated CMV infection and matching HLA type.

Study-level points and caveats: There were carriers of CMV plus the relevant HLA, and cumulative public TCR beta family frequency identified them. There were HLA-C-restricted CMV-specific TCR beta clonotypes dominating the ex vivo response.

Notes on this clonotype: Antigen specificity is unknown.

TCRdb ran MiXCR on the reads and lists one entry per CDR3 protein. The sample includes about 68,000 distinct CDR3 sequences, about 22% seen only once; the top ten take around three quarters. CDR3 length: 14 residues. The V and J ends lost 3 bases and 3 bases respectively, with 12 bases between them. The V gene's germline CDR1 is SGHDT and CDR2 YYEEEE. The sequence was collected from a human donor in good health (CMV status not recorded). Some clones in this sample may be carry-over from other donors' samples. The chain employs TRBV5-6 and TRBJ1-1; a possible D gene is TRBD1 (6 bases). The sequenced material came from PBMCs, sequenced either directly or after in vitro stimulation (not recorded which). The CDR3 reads CASSSWTEHTEAFF. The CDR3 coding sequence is TGTGCCAGCAGCTCCTGGACAGAGCACACTGAAGCTTTCTTT.